This T cell receptor beta chain emerged from a study of early T cells in non-severe SARS-CoV-2 infection. Study conclusions and caveats: Matching against VDJdb likely underestimated virus-specific expansions, favoring anti-spike CD8.

The TCR library protocol was used to attach unique molecular identifiers. These identifiers were attached to individual cDNA molecules. TCRdb independently ran MiXCR on the 5' RACE reads; one entry per CDR3 protein. Among some 77,000 distinct CDR3 sequences listed, approximately 5% were seen once. The V gene end was trimmed by 7 bases and the J gene end by 2 bases; junction bases not matched to a gene: 7. The CDR3 has 15 residues. This clonotype occurred many times. Its antigen is currently unknown. The chain carries TRBV12-3 or TRBV12-4 and TRBJ2-1, with TRBD2 matching 8 bases. Sequenced here: whole blood, sampled at baseline. The clonotype comes from an adult who was a healthcare worker with PCR-confirmed SARS-CoV-2 infection or an uninfected control (not recorded which). CDR3 in amino acids: CASTASGSPYNEQFF. The CDR3 DNA is TGTGCCAGCACCGCCAGCGGGAGCCCCTACAATGAGCAGTTCTTC.